The next 29 T cell receptor beta chains were all read from a single sample in a study of blood T cell repertoires in COVID-19. Profiled with immunoSEQ multiplex PCR; TCRdb holds only in-frame clones, not every one. This table has 170,000 or so clones, more than 70% appearing once. Sequenced material: peripheral blood. The receptors derive from a man aged 18-30 years with active or convalescent COVID-19.

The V and J genes are TRBV4-2 and TRBJ2-1; tentative D call: TRBD2 (5 bases). The CDR3 has 17 residues. V was pared by 0 bases and J by 4 bases, with 16 bases between. In germline, CDR1 is LGHNA, CDR2 YNFKEQ. As DNA, the CDR3 is TGTGCCAGCAGCCAAGATAGTCGGGCGGGCGAATACAATGAGCAGTTCTTC. This sequence encodes CASSQDSRAGEYNEQFF.

The gene calls are TRBV15 and TRBJ1-3; D gene ambiguous. CDR3 size: 16 residues. Trimming removed 5 bases from V and 0 bases from J, with 14 bases in between. CDR1 LNHNV and CDR2 YYDKDF come from the germline V gene (reference sequence). The CDR3 DNA sequence: TGTGCCACCAGCCCCAAGAGGGCACCCTCTGGAAACACCATATATTTT. Translating it yields CATSPKRAPSGNTIYF. Based on the CDR3 plus reference TRBV15 and TRBJ1-3, the full variable domain is DAMVIQNPRYQVTQFGKPVTLSCSQTLNHNVMYWYQQKSSQAPKLLFHYYDKDFNNEADTPDNFQSRRPNTSFCFLDIRSPGLGDTAMYLCATSPKRAPSGNTIYFGEGSWLTVV.

This chain links TRBV5-6 with TRBJ1-5, with 7 positions matching TRBD1. The CDR3 is 16 residues long. The V gene end was trimmed by 1 base and the J gene end by 0 bases; junction bases not matched to a gene: 4. CDR1 and CDR2 from the germline V gene are SGHDT and YYEEEE. DNA of the CDR3: TGTGCCAGCAGCTTGACAGGGGCCTATAGCAATCAGCCCCAGCATTTT. Translating it yields CASSLTGAYSNQPQHF.

The chain links TRBV12-3 or TRBV12-4 to TRBJ1-5; TRBD1 matches 7 bases. The CDR3 runs 12 residues. Trimming took 7 bases from V and 5 from J; bases not matched to a gene: 2. CDR3 in DNA: TGTGCCAGCACGACAGGGTATCAGCCCCAGCATTTT. Translated, it gives CASTTGYQPQHF.

The chain couples TRBV4-1 to TRBJ1-5; D might be TRBD1 (6 bases). From germline, CDR1 is MGHRA and CDR2 YSYEKL. Trimming cost V 4 bases and J 3 bases, with 13 bases left between them. The CDR3 is 15 residues long. The CDR3 nucleotides read TGCGCCAGCAGCCGCAGAGACAGGTCCAATCAGCCCCAGCATTTT. It yields the protein CASSRRDRSNQPQHF.

V and J are TRBV5-1 and TRBJ1-1; a possible D gene is TRBD1 (6 bases). The CDR3 has 15 amino acids. V lost 2 bases, J lost 3 bases, and 14 bases lay in between. The germline CDR1 and CDR2 sequences are SGHRS and YFSETQ. This CDR3 reads CASSLESGADTEAFF. CDR3 DNA: TGCGCCAGCAGCTTAGAATCAGGGGCCGACACTGAAGCTTTCTTT.

The rearrangement links TRBV9 to TRBJ1-2; no reliable D call. This CDR3 comprises 15 residues. CDR1 SGDLS and CDR2 YYNGEE come from the germline V gene. Trimming pared 4 bases from V and 5 bases from J, leaving 18 bases between. The CDR3 reads CASSPLAGDIYGYTF. CDR3 DNA: TGTGCCAGCAGCCCACTTGCGGGTGACATATATGGCTACACCTTC. The full variable domain, in which reference TRBV9 and TRBJ1-2 provide the parts outside the CDR3, is DSGVTQTPKHLITATGQRVTLRCSPRSGDLSVYWYQQSLDQGLQFLIQYYNGEERAKGNILERFSAQQFPDLHSELNLSSLELGDSALYFCASSPLAGDIYGYTFGSGTRLTVV.

This clone was seen a single time. The chain recombines TRBV9 with TRBJ1-2, with 8 bases matching TRBD1. Germline V gives CDR1 SGDLS, CDR2 YYNGEE. J was trimmed by 1 base and V by 4 bases; bases with no gene match: 3. This CDR3 has 14 amino acids. The CDR3 region has the DNA TGTGCCAGCAGCAGACAGGGGCTTAACTATGGCTACACCTTC. This gives the protein CASSRQGLNYGYTF.

The V call is TRBV11-1, the J call TRBJ1-4; TRBD1 matches 10 bases. The germline V gene has CDR1 SGHAT and CDR2 FQDESV (reference sequence). CDR3 length equals 15 residues. The ends lost 5 bases at V and 7 bases at J; junction bases unmatched: 7. The CDR3 DNA reads as TGTGCCAGCAGCCAACCAGACAGGGGGCTTGAAAAACTGTTTTTT. Its protein product is CASSQPDRGLEKLFF.

The chain recombines TRBV27 with TRBJ2-7; 8 bases align to TRBD1. CDR1 is MNHEY, CDR2 SMNVEV, per germline (reference sequence). This CDR3 comprises 15 residues. V lost 2 bases, J lost 1 base, and 4 bases stayed unmatched. The chain's CDR3 is CASSLEGTGSYEQYF. For the CDR3, the DNA is TGTGCCAGCAGTTTAGAGGGGACAGGTTCCTACGAGCAGTACTTC.

The chain is built from TRBV19 and TRBJ2-7, with D possibly matching TRBD2 (5 bases). The CDR3 extends over 15 amino acids. V gave up 3 bases and J gave up 0 bases, with 12 bases separating them. CDR1 is LNHDA and CDR2 is SQIVND in the germline V gene (reference sequence). CDR3 in DNA: TGTGCCAGTAGTATGTTGCCGGGGAACTCCTACGAGCAGTACTTC. Translation: CASSMLPGNSYEQYF.

This clone was observed once. The V call is TRBV2, the J call TRBJ2-1; D possibly corresponds to TRBD2 (5 bases). Germline V gene sequence: CDR1 SNHLY, CDR2 FYNNEI. The CDR3 extends over 15 amino acids. The ends were cut back, 1 base at V and 7 bases at J, with 14 bases in the middle. The chain's CDR3 is CASSEVWSSQNEQFF. In DNA form, the CDR3 reads TGTGCCAGCAGTGAAGTTTGGTCTAGCCAGAATGAGCAGTTCTTC.

The rearrangement links TRBV30 to TRBJ1-2; a possible D gene is TRBD1 (6 bases). The CDR3 has 13 residues. V was trimmed by 7 bases and J by 2 bases, leaving 14 bases between them. Germline CDR1 reads GTSNPN; CDR2 reads SVGIG (reference sequence). Here the CDR3 DNA reads TGTGCCTACACAGGGTCTGCAAACTATGGCTACACCTTC. Protein: CAYTGSANYGYTF.

The chain combines TRBV15 with TRBJ1-5; no reliable D call. CDR3 length: 14 residues. With 4 bases removed from V and 3 bases from J, the gap between germline ends came to 10 bases. Germline CDR1 LNHNV, CDR2 YYDKDF (reference sequence). CDR3 sequence: CATSNRVPNQPQHF. The CDR3 DNA follows: TGTGCCACCAGCAACCGGGTCCCCAATCAGCCCCAGCATTTT.

The rearrangement joins TRBV5-8 to TRBJ1-1; TRBD1 matches 9 bases. This CDR3 has 17 amino acids. J gave up 2 bases and V 2 bases, and 10 bases lay outside the gene matches. The germline V gene has CDR1 SGHTS and CDR2 YDEGEE. CDR3 nucleotides: TGTGCCAGCAGCTTTGGGACAGGGAAGAGGGTAAACACTGAAGCTTTCTTT. Translated, it gives CASSFGTGKRVNTEAFF. Together with reference TRBV5-8 and TRBJ1-1, the CDR3 gives the full variable domain: EAGVTQSPTHLIKTRGQQATLRCSPISGHTSVYWYQQALGLGLQFLLWYDEGEERNRGNFPPRFSGRQFPNYSSELNVNALELEDSALYLCASSFGTGKRVNTEAFFGQGTRLTVV.

The rearrangement joins TRBV19 to TRBJ2-1; TRBD2 aligns across 10 bases. This CDR3 has 15 amino acids. Germline V gives CDR1 LNHDA, CDR2 SQIVND (reference sequence). Trimming cost V 5 bases and J 5 bases; bases outside gene matches: 6. CDR3 region: CASSYLAGAHNEQFF. In nucleotides, the CDR3 is TGTGCCAGTAGTTACCTAGCGGGAGCTCACAATGAGCAGTTCTTC.

The gene calls are TRBV7-9 and TRBJ1-2; possibly TRBD1 for D (6 bases). V lost 5 bases to trimming and J lost 0 bases, with 10 bases between them. CDR1 and CDR2 from the germline V gene are SEHNR and FQNEAQ (reference sequence). CDR3 size: 14 residues. In DNA form, the CDR3 reads TGTGCCAGCAGCCGACAGGTGGCTAACTATGGCTACACCTTC. This codes for CASSRQVANYGYTF.

The chain employs TRBV5-1 and TRBJ1-1; 8 nucleotides align to TRBD1. Germline CDR1 reads SGHRS; CDR2 reads YFSETQ. The CDR3 spans 18 residues. With 3 bases clipped from V and 1 base from J, the junction kept 14 bases outside the gene matches. The CDR3 loop is CASSYTSGGNIRNTEAFF. For the CDR3, the DNA is TGCGCCAGCAGCTACACATCAGGGGGCAATATAAGGAACACTGAAGCTTTCTTT.

This sequence joins TRBV12-3 or TRBV12-4 and TRBJ2-7; possible D gene TRBD1, 6 bases. Trimming removed 6 bases at V and 7 bases at J, with 16 bases between. The CDR3 has 13 residues. CDR3 sequence reads: CASSPGTNLEQYF. CDR3 nucleotide sequence: TGTGCCAGCAGCCCCGGGACAAATCTAGAGCAGTACTTC.

The chain couples TRBV28 to TRBJ1-1; the D gene is possibly TRBD1 (6 bases). V lost 2 bases and J lost 2, with 15 bases in between. The CDR3 runs to 16 residues. From germline, CDR1 is MDHEN and CDR2 SYDVKM. CDR3 nucleotides: TGTGCCAGCAGTTTACCCTACAGGACAGTCAACACTGAAGCTTTCTTT. This codes for CASSLPYRTVNTEAFF.

This clone was found a few times. The chain couples TRBV6-2 or TRBV6-3 to TRBJ2-3; no reliable D call. V was cut by 5 bases and J by 3 bases, with 6 bases left in between. The CDR3 contains 12 residues. Per the germline V gene, CDR1 is MNHEY and CDR2 is SVGEGT. CDR3 loop: CASSTGTDTQYF. The CDR3 DNA is TGTGCCAGCAGTACCGGGACAGATACGCAGTATTTT.

The chain couples TRBV11-2 to TRBJ2-1; 10 bases agree with TRBD2. After removal of 5 bases from V and 4 bases from J, the junction contained 14 bases not matched to a gene. The CDR3 covers 18 residues. The germline V gene has CDR1 SGHAT and CDR2 FQNNGV. The CDR3 here is CASSPRAGRTSGYNEQFF. In DNA, the CDR3 is TGTGCCAGCAGCCCGAGGGCAGGGAGGACTAGCGGATACAATGAGCAGTTCTTC.

V is TRBV6-5 and J is TRBJ1-2; D is unresolved. Per germline, CDR1 MNHEY and CDR2 SVGAGI. The germline V and J ends were trimmed by 7 bases and 2 bases, with 11 bases remaining between them. This CDR3 has 13 amino acids. CDR3 in DNA: TGTGCCAGCAAGAACAGCCCGAACTATGGCTACACCTTC. This translates into CASKNSPNYGYTF.

J is TRBJ2-2 and V is TRBV7-8, with TRBD1 matching over 10 bases. Germline assignment: CDR1 SGHVS and CDR2 FQNEAQ. The CDR3 contains 22 residues. J was trimmed by 2 bases and V by 0 bases; bases with no gene match: 18. The CDR3 is CASSLAPGQGFIGPSNTGELFF. CDR3 coding DNA: TGTGCCAGCAGCTTAGCGCCGGGACAGGGGTTCATAGGCCCCTCAAACACCGGGGAGCTGTTTTTT.

In its sample, this clone was seen once. The gene calls are TRBV5-1 and TRBJ2-7, with D uncertain. The CDR3 consists of 12 residues. Germline CDR1 SGHRS, CDR2 YFSETQ. V was cut by 2 bases and J by 2 bases, with 5 bases left in between. The CDR3 region is CASSLGAYEQYF. CDR3 coding DNA: TGCGCCAGCAGCTTAGGAGCCTACGAGCAGTACTTC.

The chain joins TRBV30 to TRBJ2-5; D remains unclear. The length of the CDR3 is 15 residues. Germline V gene lookup returns CDR1 GTSNPN and CDR2 SVGIG (reference sequence). V was clipped by 1 base and J by 2 bases, with 14 bases between them. This CDR3 is CAWSASPGTQETQYF. The CDR3 region has the DNA TGTGCCTGGAGTGCCTCTCCAGGAACTCAAGAGACCCAGTACTTC. The full variable domain, its missing parts supplied by reference TRBV30 and TRBJ2-5, is SQTIHQWPATLVQPVGSPLSLECTVEGTSNPNLYWYRQAAGRGLQLLFYSVGIGQISSEVPQNLSASRPQDRQFILSSKKLLLSDSGFYLCAWSASPGTQETQYFGPGTRLLVL.

This chain links TRBV19 with TRBJ2-7; 9 bases map to TRBD1. Losses at the gene ends were 5 bases for V and 4 bases for J; bases not matched to a gene: 9. Per germline, CDR1 LNHDA and CDR2 SQIVND (reference sequence). The CDR3 spans 15 residues. CDR3 in amino acids: CASSPDRGRWYEQYF. The CDR3 bases are TGTGCCAGTAGTCCTGACAGGGGGAGATGGTACGAGCAGTACTTC.

This clone came up once. The chain joins TRBV30 to TRBJ2-3, with D perhaps matching TRBD1 (6 bases). The V gene's germline CDR1 is GTSNPN and CDR2 SVGIG (reference sequence). The CDR3 spans 13 residues. DNA for the CDR3: TGTTCCGAGTCTTCAGGGGCGAGGGATACGCAGTATTTT. It specifies CSESSGARDTQYF.

The chain links TRBV11-2 to TRBJ1-2; TRBD1 agrees at 7 bases. J was trimmed by 3 bases and V by 5 bases; bases with no gene match: 3. The CDR3 contains 13 residues. The germline gives CDR1 SGHAT, CDR2 FQNNGV. CDR3 bases: TGTGCCAGCAGCCCAGGACAGGACTATGGCTACACCTTC. This gives the protein CASSPGQDYGYTF.